The 4 T cell receptor beta chains below all came from one sample that was sequenced in a study of blood T cell repertoires in COVID-19. Only in-frame clones appear in the TCRdb table, and some are missing; sequencing was by immunoSEQ multiplex PCR. The table records roughly 190,000 clones, approximately 90% of them present only once. Specimen: PBMCs or T cells enriched from blood (not recorded which). The receptors here all came from a woman younger than 30 who had recovered from COVID-19.

Here the CDR3 DNA reads TGTGCCAGCAGCCCTAGCGGGAGGCCCCCTGGGGATACGCAGTATTTT. It yields the protein CASSPSGRPPGDTQYF. The rearrangement joins TRBV9 to TRBJ2-3; TRBD2 agrees at 11 bases. The CDR3 has 16 amino acids. Per the germline V gene, CDR1 is SGDLS and CDR2 is YYNGEE. J gave up 6 bases and V 4 bases, and 10 bases lay outside the gene matches.

This sequence joins TRBV6-6 and TRBJ1-5; 10 nucleotides line up with TRBD1. Germline-derived CDR1 and CDR2 are MNHNY and SVGAGI (reference sequence). V gave up 1 base and J gave up 7 bases; unmatched junction bases: 1. The CDR3 covers 14 residues. For the CDR3, the DNA is TGTGCCAGCAGTTACTTGGACAGGGGGCAGCCCCAGCATTTT. Translation gives CASSYLDRGQPQHF.

A remark on this clone: Other nucleotide sequences in the sample specify the same CDR3. CDR3 in amino acids: CASRRDSGNTIYF. The CDR3 bases are TGTGCCAGCCGGAGGGACTCTGGAAACACCATATATTTT. The gene calls are TRBV6-5 and TRBJ1-3; D remains unclear. The CDR3 is 13 residues long. Germline assignment: CDR1 MNHEY and CDR2 SVGAGI. Between the trimmed V and J ends, which lost 8 bases and 0 bases, there was a span of 8 bases.

V usage is TRBV29-1 and J usage is TRBJ2-5; 11 nucleotides line up with TRBD2. J gave up 8 bases and V 6 bases, and 11 bases lay outside the gene matches. The CDR3 is 14 amino acids. The germline gives CDR1 SQVTM, CDR2 ANQGSEA. This chain's CDR3 is CSVGTSGNKRTQYF. For the CDR3, the DNA is TGCAGCGTCGGGACTAGCGGTAACAAGAGAACCCAGTACTTC.